This T cell receptor (beta chain) was sequenced in a study of blood T cell repertoires in COVID-19. Study details: Some COVID-19 samples were acute and others convalescent; all came from the United States, Italy and Spain. Sources were T cells, B-cell-depleted T cells, or PBMCs; the material itself was cDNA or gDNA.

Original processing methods: The authors estimated nucleated cell counts from reference gene primer amplification. Generated by immunoSEQ multiplex PCR, the TCRdb table keeps only in-frame clones and is missing some. That table furnishes V, J and clone size, whereas the DNA furnished D and trimming. The data show 60,000 to 75,000 clones, around 87% seen once. This CDR3 contains 15 residues. Germline CDR1 is MDHEN and CDR2 is SYDVKM. Trimming took 5 bases from V and 5 from J; bases not matched to a gene: 8. The sequencing sample was made of peripheral blood. This chain joins TRBV28 and TRBJ1-5; 8 bases are shared with TRBD1. The receptor was derived from a man between 50 and 59 years old with active COVID-19. DNA of the CDR3: TGTGCCAGCAGTCCCCGACAGGGGTTACATCAGCCCCAGCATTTT. This sequence encodes CASSPRQGLHQPQHF.